The TCR beta chain described here comes from a study of blood T cell repertoires in COVID-19. About the study: Sample material is recorded as cDNA or gDNA derived from T cells, B-cell-depleted T cells, or PBMCs.

Data came from immunoSEQ multiplex PCR; TCRdb stores just in-frame clones and leaves some out. The sample records 50,000 to 60,000 clones, roughly 87% being singletons. This clone was found once. Germline V CDR1 and CDR2: MNHEY, SMNVEV (reference sequence). After removal of 6 bases from V and 3 bases from J, the junction contained 4 bases not matched to a gene. This CDR3 spans 14 amino acids. Material: peripheral blood. The receptor was derived from a man between 35 and 55 years old with COVID-19, enrolled during active disease. J is TRBJ1-4 and V is TRBV27; TRBD1 matches at 7 bases. The chain's CDR3 is CASRGGTANEKLFF. CDR3 in DNA: TGTGCCAGCAGGGGCGGGACAGCTAATGAAAAACTGTTTTTT.